These T cell receptor beta chains were read from a single sample in a study of T-cell reconstitution after alpha-beta-depleted transplantation in children. TCRdb re-analysed the PCR reads in MiXCR, keeping a single row per CDR3 protein. The top ten hold under 6% of the sample, which has hundreds of thousands of distinct CDR3 sequences, 15% to 20% seen once. Material: PBMCs, mostly from graft donor cells, obtained 360 days after TCRalphabeta/CD19-depleted stem cell transplant. These receptors were collected from a male patient aged 10-17 years who had a stem cell transplant for acute lymphoblastic leukemia, so the T cells may come from the graft donor. The CDR3 runs from the conserved cysteine through the conserved F or W. D genes are given only for firm matches. The listing skips clone size in some rows; elsewhere it reads once, few, many or a size class.

J gene: TRBJ2-1; V gene: TRBV18; D gene: .; clone size: few; CDR3 protein: CASSPRGTAVNEQFF; CDR3 DNA: TGTGCCAGCTCACCGCGCGGGACAGCGGTAAATGAGCAGTTCTTC
J gene: TRBJ1-2; V gene: TRBV18; D gene: TRBD1; clone size: .; CDR3 protein: CASSRITGGDNYGYTF; CDR3 DNA: TGTGCCAGCTCGCGTATCACAGGGGGCGATAACTATGGCTACACCTTC
J gene: TRBJ1-6; V gene: TRBV29-1; D gene: .; clone size: many; CDR3 protein: CSVTRGDNSPLHF; CDR3 DNA: TGCAGCGTTACCAGGGGCGATAATTCACCCCTCCACTTT
J gene: TRBJ2-7; V gene: TRBV6-1; D gene: TRBD2; clone size: .; CDR3 protein: CASRKGASGNYEQYF; CDR3 DNA: TGTGCCAGCAGAAAGGGGGCTAGCGGGAACTACGAGCAGTACTTC
J gene: TRBJ2-3; V gene: TRBV29-1; D gene: .; clone size: .; CDR3 protein: CSVDVRTDTQYF; CDR3 DNA: TGCAGCGTTGACGTTCGCACAGATACGCAGTATTTT
J gene: TRBJ2-7; V gene: TRBV5-6; D gene: .; clone size: .; CDR3 protein: CASVRDGGYEQYF; CDR3 DNA: TGTGCCAGCGTGAGGGACGGCGGCTACGAGCAGTACTTC
J gene: TRBJ2-5; V gene: TRBV2; D gene: .; clone size: .; CDR3 protein: CASSGPSKQETQYF; CDR3 DNA: TGTGCCAGCAGCGGACCTTCGAAACAAGAGACCCAGTACTTC
J gene: TRBJ2-1; V gene: TRBV4-2; D gene: TRBD2; clone size: .; CDR3 protein: CASSLAGNPYNEQFF; CDR3 DNA: TGTGCCAGCAGCCTAGCGGGTAACCCATACAATGAGCAGTTCTTC
J gene: TRBJ2-2; V gene: TRBV20-1; D gene: .; clone size: .; CDR3 protein: CSAAPGSRAGELFF; CDR3 DNA: TGCAGTGCCGCGCCCGGGAGTCGGGCCGGGGAGCTGTTTTTT
J gene: TRBJ2-3; V gene: TRBV5-1; D gene: .; clone size: few; CDR3 protein: CASSLAVRRGGTDTQYF; CDR3 DNA: TGCGCCAGCAGCTTGGCCGTCCGCCGGGGCGGCACAGATACGCAGTATTTT
J gene: TRBJ2-5; V gene: TRBV24-1; D gene: .; clone size: few; CDR3 protein: CATSDDGNDQETQYF; CDR3 DNA: TGTGCCACCAGTGATGACGGAAATGATCAAGAGACCCAGTACTTC
J gene: TRBJ2-1; V gene: TRBV5-1; D gene: .; clone size: .; CDR3 protein: CASSLVSGSRNNEQFF; CDR3 DNA: TGCGCCAGCAGCTTGGTATCCGGGAGTCGGAACAATGAGCAGTTCTTC
J gene: TRBJ2-3; V gene: TRBV27; D gene: .; clone size: few; CDR3 protein: CASSIEAGDTQYF; CDR3 DNA: TGTGCCAGCAGTATTGAGGCCGGGGATACGCAGTATTTT
J gene: TRBJ1-1; V gene: TRBV2; D gene: .; clone size: few; CDR3 protein: CASSEDPPRTLTEAFF; CDR3 DNA: TGTGCCAGCAGTGAAGACCCCCCAAGGACCTTAACTGAAGCTTTCTTT
J gene: TRBJ2-2; V gene: TRBV19; D gene: TRBD2; clone size: .; CDR3 protein: CASSHLSGRAIGELFF; CDR3 DNA: TGTGCCAGTAGCCACCTCTCCGGGAGGGCAATCGGGGAGCTGTTTTTT
J gene: TRBJ2-1; V gene: TRBV25-1; D gene: TRBD2; clone size: .; CDR3 protein: CASSELGGRGRGGDEQFF; CDR3 DNA: TGTGCCAGCAGTGAATTGGGGGGGCGGGGTCGGGGGGGAGATGAGCAGTTCTTC
J gene: TRBJ2-5; V gene: TRBV9; D gene: .; clone size: few; CDR3 protein: CASSVEVFQETQYF; CDR3 DNA: TGTGCCAGCAGCGTAGAAGTATTCCAAGAGACCCAGTACTTC
J gene: TRBJ2-7; V gene: TRBV10-3; D gene: TRBD2; clone size: .; CDR3 protein: CAISEGSGNPSYEQYF; CDR3 DNA: TGTGCCATCAGTGAAGGTAGCGGGAACCCCTCCTACGAGCAGTACTTC
J gene: TRBJ2-7; V gene: TRBV5-1; D gene: TRBD2; clone size: few; CDR3 protein: CASSLAPGGPGYEQYF; CDR3 DNA: TGCGCCAGCAGCTTGGCTCCGGGAGGGCCTGGGTACGAGCAGTACTTC
J gene: TRBJ2-7; V gene: TRBV5-1; D gene: .; clone size: .; CDR3 protein: CASSLTRTAIYEQYF; CDR3 DNA: TGCGCCAGCAGCTTAACACGGACGGCTATCTACGAGCAGTACTTC
J gene: TRBJ2-3; V gene: TRBV7-6; D gene: .; clone size: .; CDR3 protein: CASSLRSQWDTQYF; CDR3 DNA: TGTGCCAGCAGCTTAAGGTCCCAATGGGATACGCAGTATTTT
J gene: TRBJ2-7; V gene: TRBV5-1; D gene: .; clone size: .; CDR3 protein: CASSLQGPPREQYF; CDR3 DNA: TGCGCCAGCAGCTTGCAGGGACCTCCCCGGGAGCAGTACTTC
J gene: TRBJ2-1; V gene: TRBV7-2; D gene: TRBD2; clone size: .; CDR3 protein: CASSLRLAKYNEQFF; CDR3 DNA: TGTGCCAGCAGCTTACGACTAGCGAAATACAATGAGCAGTTCTTC
J gene: TRBJ2-1; V gene: TRBV19; D gene: .; clone size: few; CDR3 protein: CASSIAPGEQFF; CDR3 DNA: TGTGCCAGTAGTATAGCCCCTGGTGAGCAGTTCTTC
J gene: TRBJ1-5; V gene: TRBV29-1; D gene: .; clone size: .; CDR3 protein: CSARGAGANQPQHF; CDR3 DNA: TGCAGCGCGCGGGGGGCTGGGGCAAATCAGCCCCAGCATTTT
J gene: TRBJ2-1; V gene: TRBV7-9; D gene: .; clone size: few; CDR3 protein: CASSPEIRVEQFF; CDR3 DNA: TGTGCCAGCAGCCCGGAGATCCGGGTTGAGCAGTTCTTC
J gene: TRBJ1-2; V gene: TRBV7-9; D gene: TRBD1; clone size: few; CDR3 protein: CASSLRDRGVYGYTF; CDR3 DNA: TGTGCCAGCAGCTTAAGGGACAGGGGAGTCTATGGCTACACCTTC
J gene: TRBJ2-7; V gene: TRBV20-1; D gene: TRBD1; clone size: few; CDR3 protein: CSARDDGERGLLEQYF; CDR3 DNA: TGCAGTGCTAGAGACGATGGAGAAAGGGGGCTCCTTGAGCAGTACTTC
J gene: TRBJ2-7; V gene: TRBV12-3/TRBV12-4; D gene: .; clone size: .; CDR3 protein: CASSFGSLEQYF; CDR3 DNA: TGTGCCAGCAGTTTTGGGTCCCTCGAGCAGTACTTC
J gene: TRBJ2-5; V gene: TRBV5-1; D gene: TRBD2; clone size: .; CDR3 protein: CASSFAGGGQETQYF; CDR3 DNA: TGCGCCAGCAGCTTCGCGGGAGGAGGGCAAGAGACCCAGTACTTC
J gene: TRBJ2-5; V gene: TRBV5-1; D gene: TRBD1; clone size: many; CDR3 protein: CASSLGQGGGLRETQYF; CDR3 DNA: TGCGCCAGCAGCTTGGGACAGGGTGGAGGCTTAAGGGAGACCCAGTACTTC
J gene: TRBJ2-2; V gene: TRBV28; D gene: .; clone size: few; CDR3 protein: CASSRMSGELFF; CDR3 DNA: TGTGCCAGCAGCAGAATGTCCGGGGAGCTGTTTTTT
J gene: TRBJ2-5; V gene: TRBV12-3/TRBV12-4; D gene: TRBD2; clone size: .; CDR3 protein: CASSAVAGGPATQYF; CDR3 DNA: TGTGCCAGCAGTGCCGTAGCGGGAGGGCCGGCGACCCAGTACTTC
J gene: TRBJ2-1; V gene: TRBV7-6; D gene: TRBD1; clone size: few; CDR3 protein: CASSLVLGQDSYNEQFF; CDR3 DNA: TGTGCCAGCAGCTTAGTTTTGGGACAGGATTCCTACAATGAGCAGTTCTTC
J gene: TRBJ2-5; V gene: TRBV24-1; D gene: .; clone size: .; CDR3 protein: CATSDFPGETQYF; CDR3 DNA: TGTGCCACCAGTGATTTCCCCGGGGAGACCCAGTACTTC
J gene: TRBJ2-3; V gene: TRBV5-1; D gene: .; clone size: .; CDR3 protein: CASSPLRGQVSTDTQYF; CDR3 DNA: TGCGCCAGCAGCCCGCTACGAGGGCAGGTTAGCACAGATACGCAGTATTTT
J gene: TRBJ2-1; V gene: TRBV3-1; D gene: .; clone size: many; CDR3 protein: CASSQVVASYNEQFF; CDR3 DNA: TGTGCCAGCAGCCAGGTAGTTGCCTCCTACAATGAGCAGTTCTTC
J gene: TRBJ2-2; V gene: TRBV24-1; D gene: TRBD1; clone size: .; CDR3 protein: CATSDWGQGNTGELFF; CDR3 DNA: TGTGCCACCAGTGATTGGGGACAGGGGAACACCGGGGAGCTGTTTTTT
J gene: TRBJ2-1; V gene: TRBV20-1; D gene: TRBD2; clone size: few; CDR3 protein: CSARGTRLVAGAYNEQFF; CDR3 DNA: TGCAGTGCTAGAGGTACCCGCCTAGTAGCGGGAGCTTACAATGAGCAGTTCTTC
J gene: TRBJ2-3; V gene: TRBV3-1; D gene: .; clone size: once; CDR3 protein: CASSQEGTDTQYF; CDR3 DNA: TGTGCCAGCAGCCAAGAAGGGACAGATACGCAGTATTTT
J gene: TRBJ2-2; V gene: TRBV7-3; D gene: TRBD1; clone size: few; CDR3 protein: CASSLSRGQSGELFF; CDR3 DNA: TGTGCCAGCAGCTTGTCCAGGGGGCAAAGCGGGGAGCTGTTTTTT